A selection of T cell receptor beta chains follows, all from one sample in a study of CD8+CD57+ T cells in acquired aplastic anemia. TCRdb analysed the reads with MiXCR anew, one entry per CDR3 protein. The profile shows about 150,000 distinct CDR3 sequences, about 48% of them singletons. The sequenced sample was sorted CD4+, CD8+, or CD8+CD57+ T cells (not recorded which) from PBMCs. The receptors were gathered from a human donor with aplastic anemia. The CDR3 runs from the conserved cysteine through the conserved F or W. D genes are given only for firm matches. Not all rows give a size; the values are once, few, many and, for expanded clones, a class.

TRBV27	many	TRBD1	TRBJ1-2	CASSLGQGGYGYTF	TGTGCCAGCAGTTTGGGTCAGGGGGGATATGGCTACACCTTC
TRBV20-1	many	TRBD1	TRBJ2-6	CSARDMGQVLSGANVLTF	TGCAGTGCTAGAGATATGGGACAGGTGCTCTCTGGGGCCAACGTCCTGACTTTC
TRBV7-8	many	TRBD1	TRBJ2-2	CASSFRTGPNTGELFF	TGTGCCAGCAGCTTTCGGACAGGCCCGAACACCGGGGAGCTGTTTTTT
TRBV9	once	NA	TRBJ2-7	CASSVDDRYEQYF	TGTGCCAGCAGCGTAGACGACCGATACGAGCAGTACTTC
TRBV4-1	many	NA	TRBJ2-3	CASSQDWGSTDTQYF	TGCGCCAGCAGCCAAGACTGGGGGAGCACAGATACGCAGTATTTT
TRBV15	NA	NA	TRBJ2-3	CATSRDHTGTTDTQYF	TGTGCCACCAGCAGAGATCACACTGGGACCACAGATACGCAGTATTTT
TRBV29-1	NA	NA	TRBJ2-7	CSVVPNTGELYF	TGCAGCGTTGTTCCGAACACCGGGGAGCTGTACTTC
TRBV7-8	many	NA	TRBJ1-5	CASSHLLGDRNQPQHF	TGTGCCAGCAGCCATCTACTAGGGGATCGAAATCAGCCCCAGCATTTT
TRBV6-2/TRBV6-3	NA	NA	TRBJ2-3	CASRQNTDTQYF	TGTGCCAGCCGACAAAACACAGATACGCAGTATTTT
TRBV9	once	TRBD2	TRBJ2-1	CASSVRAGKQFF	TGTGCCAGCAGCGTAAGAGCGGGGAAGCAGTTCTTC
TRBV5-1	few	NA	TRBJ2-7	CASSLEAGTPEQYF	TGCGCCAGCAGCTTGGAGGCCGGTACCCCGGAGCAGTACTTC
TRBV20-1	many	TRBD2	TRBJ2-1	CSARDVAGAYNEQFF	TGCAGTGCTAGAGATGTAGCGGGGGCCTACAATGAGCAGTTCTTC
TRBV6-4	many	NA	TRBJ2-1	CASSRNLYNEQFF	TGTGCCAGCAGCCGAAACCTATACAATGAGCAGTTCTTC
TRBV7-9	NA	NA	TRBJ2-7	CASSLAGGLVEQYF	TGTGCCAGCAGCTTGGCCGGGGGCCTAGTCGAGCAGTACTTC
TRBV25-1	NA	TRBD2	TRBJ2-3	CASSAGGGDTQYF	TGTGCCAGCAGTGCGGGAGGTGGGGATACGCAGTATTTT
TRBV7-2	NA	TRBD1	TRBJ1-2	CASSAWTGTNYGYTF	TGTGCCAGCAGCGCCTGGACAGGGACGAACTATGGCTACACCTTC
TRBV27	NA	TRBD1	TRBJ2-7	CASSPRTGDGTYEQYF	TGTGCCAGCAGCCCTCGGACAGGGGATGGGACCTACGAGCAGTACTTC
TRBV4-3	many	TRBD1	TRBJ2-1	CASSQDRRQGPNNEQFF	TGCGCCAGCAGCCAAGATCGGCGACAGGGCCCTAACAATGAGCAGTTCTTC
TRBV19	NA	NA	TRBJ1-5	CASKEGGNQPQHF	TGTGCCAGTAAAGAGGGGGGCAATCAGCCCCAGCATTTT
TRBV29-1	NA	NA	TRBJ2-1	CSVERGATYNEQFF	TGCAGCGTTGAAAGAGGGGCGACCTACAATGAGCAGTTCTTC
TRBV9	many	TRBD1	TRBJ2-5	CASSEETGGETQYF	TGTGCCAGCAGCGAAGAGACAGGGGGGGAGACCCAGTACTTC
TRBV5-5	many	NA	TRBJ1-3	CASSLEQVTNGDTIYF	TGTGCCAGCAGCTTGGAACAGGTCACTAATGGGGACACCATATATTTT
TRBV20-1	NA	NA	TRBJ2-1	CSARDLGFWDNEQFF	TGCAGTGCTAGGGACCTGGGTTTTTGGGACAATGAGCAGTTCTTC
TRBV20-1	NA	TRBD1	TRBJ1-2	CSNRGGYGYTF	TGCAGTAACAGGGGTGGCTATGGCTACACCTTC
TRBV10-3	NA	NA	TRBJ1-5	CAISPDSINQPQHF	TGTGCCATCAGTCCAGACAGCATCAATCAGCCCCAGCATTTT
TRBV20-1	once	NA	TRBJ2-3	CSAGNLRSGTDTQYF	TGCAGTGCTGGGAACCTACGGAGTGGGACAGATACGCAGTATTTT
TRBV7-9	many	TRBD2	TRBJ2-7	CASSFLSGTPYEQYF	TGTGCCAGCAGCTTTCTTAGCGGGACCCCCTACGAGCAGTACTTC
TRBV12-3/TRBV12-4	NA	TRBD1	TRBJ2-7	CASSARDRGVYEQYF	TGTGCCAGCAGCGCCCGGGACAGAGGTGTCTACGAGCAGTACTTC
TRBV20-1	NA	TRBD1	TRBJ2-7	CSAKGTVRYEQYF	TGCAGTGCTAAGGGGACAGTCCGCTACGAGCAGTACTTC
TRBV4-2	NA	NA	TRBJ2-1	CASSPTGPGDNEQFF	TGTGCCAGCAGCCCCACCGGACCTGGTGACAATGAGCAGTTCTTC
TRBV7-9	many	NA	TRBJ1-4	CASSTSRRGRNEKLFF	TGTGCCAGCAGCACATCACGGAGGGGCCGTAATGAAAAACTGTTTTTT
TRBV15	NA	NA	TRBJ1-2	CATSRDVGGYTF	TGTGCCACCAGCAGAGATGTAGGGGGTTACACCTTC